A selection of T cell receptor beta chains follows, all from one sample in a study of T cells in Graves' hyperthyroidism and ophthalmopathy. Each CDR3 protein gets one entry after TCRdb re-called the multiplex PCR reads with MiXCR. The table includes 300,000 to 450,000 distinct CDR3 sequences, around a sixth detected once. Specimen: blood. The receptors shown here come from a man in his late teens or twenties with Graves' ophthalmopathy. The CDR3 runs from the conserved cysteine through the conserved F or W. A D gene is named only where the DNA matches it firmly. Clone size is shown for a subset of rows, as once, few, many or a class of expanded clone.

v_call	d_call	clone_size	j_call	cdr3_aa	cdr3_nt
TRBV7-9	.	few	TRBJ2-2	CASSLVGPNTGELFF	TGTGCCAGCAGCTTAGTGGGGCCAAACACCGGGGAGCTGTTTTTT
TRBV5-8	.	.	TRBJ1-6	CASSSSYGQYNSPLHF	TGTGCCAGCAGCAGCTCGTACGGACAGTATAATTCACCCCTCCACTTT
TRBV20-1	TRBD2	.	TRBJ2-3	CSASGGPHPTDTQYF	TGCAGTGCTTCGGGGGGGCCACACCCCACAGATACGCAGTATTTT
TRBV29-1	.	.	TRBJ1-5	CSVSTPLGDQPQHF	TGCAGCGTTTCAACCCCTCTAGGGGATCAGCCCCAGCATTTT
TRBV11-2	.	few	TRBJ1-1	CASSLDLGTEAFF	TGTGCCAGCAGCTTAGATCTCGGGACTGAAGCTTTCTTT
TRBV20-1	TRBD2	.	TRBJ2-1	CSAGGLAGYNEQFF	TGCAGTGCTGGCGGACTAGCGGGATACAATGAGCAGTTCTTC
TRBV15	TRBD2	many	TRBJ2-3	CATSRDEALAGGADTQYF	TGTGCCACCAGCAGAGATGAAGCACTAGCGGGGGGCGCAGATACGCAGTATTTT
TRBV18	.	.	TRBJ2-5	CASSSRSAGAQETQYF	TGTGCCAGCTCATCACGTTCGGCCGGAGCCCAAGAGACCCAGTACTTC
TRBV19	.	.	TRBJ2-2	CASSILTGANTGELFF	TGTGCCAGTAGTATTCTGACAGGCGCGAACACCGGGGAGCTGTTTTTT
TRBV7-9	.	many	TRBJ1-1	CASRPVGPEAFF	TGTGCCAGCAGGCCAGTAGGCCCTGAAGCTTTCTTT
TRBV3-1	.	many	TRBJ1-5	CASSQKGQPQHF	TGTGCCAGCAGCCAGAAGGGTCAGCCCCAGCATTTT
TRBV5-6	TRBD2	many	TRBJ2-1	CASSVGLAGYNEQFF	TGTGCCAGCAGCGTGGGGCTAGCGGGGTACAATGAGCAGTTCTTC
TRBV12-3/TRBV12-4	.	few	TRBJ1-3	CASSSGREGNTIYF	TGTGCCAGCAGTTCGGGACGGGAGGGAAACACCATATATTTT
TRBV24-1	.	.	TRBJ2-2	CATLPSFIRANTGELFF	TGTGCCACCTTGCCCTCCTTTATTCGCGCGAACACCGGGGAGCTGTTTTTT
TRBV11-2	TRBD1	few	TRBJ2-2	CASSLDRQGNTGELFF	TGTGCCAGCAGCTTAGATCGACAGGGGAACACCGGGGAGCTGTTTTTT
TRBV10-2	TRBD1	few	TRBJ1-5	CASSTDRVQPQHF	TGCGCCAGCAGTACCGACAGGGTCCAGCCCCAGCATTTT
TRBV9	.	few	TRBJ2-7	CASSVVPGNLYEQYF	TGTGCCAGCAGCGTAGTCCCGGGGAATCTCTACGAGCAGTACTTC
TRBV28	TRBD1	.	TRBJ1-6	CASSGQGTGSPLHF	TGTGCCAGCAGCGGACAGGGGACGGGGTCACCCCTCCACTTT
TRBV3-1	.	many	TRBJ1-2	CASSPRNFGPLGYTF	TGTGCCAGCAGCCCCAGAAATTTCGGCCCTCTGGGCTACACCTTC
TRBV7-3	TRBD2	.	TRBJ2-1	CASSEPTGTSGGALFSSYNEQFF	TGTGCCAGCAGTGAACCCACCGGGACTAGCGGGGGGGCCCTTTTTAGCTCCTACAATGAGCAGTTCTTC
TRBV7-3	TRBD1	few	TRBJ2-2	CASSRDSLGGELFF	TGTGCCAGCAGCCGGGACAGCCTAGGCGGGGAGCTGTTTTTT
TRBV28	TRBD2	.	TRBJ2-5	CASTLAGGGETQYF	TGTGCCAGCACCTTAGCGGGGGGGGGAGAGACCCAGTACTTC
TRBV2	TRBD1	many	TRBJ2-1	CASSPPGQGGNEQFF	TGTGCCAGCAGTCCCCCGGGACAGGGAGGCAATGAGCAGTTCTTC
TRBV4-1	.	many	TRBJ2-1	CASSQDKGSMINEQFF	TGCGCCAGCAGCCAAGATAAGGGCAGTATGATCAATGAGCAGTTCTTC
TRBV27	TRBD2	.	TRBJ2-1	CASSLESGGLSEQFF	TGTGCCAGCAGTTTAGAGTCGGGGGGGCTGAGTGAGCAGTTCTTC
TRBV20-1	TRBD2	.	TRBJ2-3	CSARSGTSGGTDTQYF	TGCAGTGCTAGATCCGGGACTAGCGGGGGCACAGATACGCAGTATTTT
TRBV14	TRBD1	.	TRBJ1-6	CASSQDRGNSPHHF	TGTGCCAGCAGCCAAGACAGGGGGAATTCACCCCACCACTTT
TRBV13	.	.	TRBJ1-2	CASSETGSNYGYTF	TGTGCCAGCAGCGAGACAGGCTCTAACTATGGCTACACCTTC
TRBV6-1	TRBD1	few	TRBJ2-1	CASNQRGGQGATVGSYNEQFF	TGTGCCAGCAACCAAAGGGGCGGCCAGGGGGCAACGGTCGGCTCCTACAATGAGCAGTTCTTC
TRBV10-3	.	.	TRBJ2-1	CAISGRDNEQFF	TGTGCCATCAGTGGGAGGGACAATGAGCAGTTCTTC
TRBV6-2/TRBV6-3	.	once	TRBJ1-4	CASSYLYQATNEKLFF	TGTGCCAGCAGTTACCTCTACCAGGCAACTAATGAAAAACTGTTTTTT
TRBV20-1	TRBD2	few	TRBJ2-1	CRLHTGLAGTHSRAEQFF	TGCAGACTCCACACCGGACTAGCGGGGACCCACTCCCGTGCGGAGCAGTTCTTC
TRBV10-3	.	many	TRBJ1-1	CAISESARVPTEAFF	TGTGCCATCAGTGAGTCGGCCAGGGTCCCCACTGAAGCTTTCTTT
TRBV24-1	.	many	TRBJ2-5	CATSGRSGETQYF	TGTGCCACCAGTGGTCGGAGTGGCGAGACCCAGTACTTC
TRBV19	TRBD1	many	TRBJ1-1	CASGQGQGDTEAFF	TGTGCCAGTGGACAGGGACAGGGAGACACTGAAGCTTTCTTT
TRBV2	TRBD2	many	TRBJ2-3	CASSEAVAGEFTDTQYF	TGTGCCAGCAGTGAGGCGGTAGCGGGGGAGTTCACAGATACGCAGTATTTT
TRBV6-1	.	.	TRBJ2-1	CASSPTTPRDEQFF	TGTGCCAGCAGCCCAACGACCCCTCGGGATGAGCAGTTCTTC
TRBV7-3	TRBD2	few	TRBJ2-3	CASSETGTSGGASTDTQYF	TGTGCCAGCAGCGAAACCGGGACTAGCGGGGGGGCCAGCACAGATACGCAGTATTTT
TRBV6-1	.	few	TRBJ2-7	CASSTGPFGEQYF	TGTGCCAGCAGTACCGGGCCCTTTGGGGAGCAGTACTTC
TRBV9	.	few	TRBJ2-3	CASSVGESTDTQYF	TGTGCCAGCAGCGTAGGAGAAAGCACAGATACGCAGTATTTT
TRBV27	TRBD2	many	TRBJ2-3	CASSYRTSGADTQYF	TGTGCCAGCAGTTATCGGACTAGCGGGGCTGATACGCAGTATTTT